The clone carrying this T cell receptor beta chain was counted a few times. The CDR3 runs to 17 residues. The V segment lost 6 bases and the J segment 3 bases; nucleotides outside the gene matches: 10. Germline lookup yields CDR1 MNHGY and CDR2 SAAAGT. Here immunoSEQ multiplex PCR was the method, and the copy in TCRdb shows in-frame clones only, minus some. The sample has about 27,000 clones; more than 65% are singletons. This sample is drawn from a study of preoperative IRX-2 immunotherapy in early breast cancer. Treatment defined: preoperative locoregional IRX-2 cytokine immunotherapy. Patients received preoperative, locoregional IRX-2 cytokine immunotherapy in a phase Ib study.

The sequences come from lymph node tissue, collected before IRX-2 immunotherapy. The genes are TRBV6-8 and TRBJ1-5, with 11 bases matching TRBD1. This receptor was taken from a human donor with breast cancer. CDR3 DNA: TGTGCCAGCAGCCACGCAGGGACAGGGGGGAACAATCAGCCCCAGCATTTT. Amino acid sequence: CASSHAGTGGNNQPQHF.